The T cell receptor (beta chain) described here comes from a study of blood T cell repertoires in COVID-19. About the study: Both acute and convalescent COVID-19 samples were obtained from the United States, Italy and Spain.

The table came from immunoSEQ multiplex PCR; TCRdb's copy has only in-frame clones and leaves some out. The sample includes around 210,000 clones, about 86% seen only once; the top ten take around 0.76%. J was trimmed by 2 bases and V by 2 bases; bases with no gene match: 3. The CDR3 has 15 residues. Per germline, CDR1 SGHAT and CDR2 FQNNGV. The sequence was collected from a woman aged 65 to 85 with acute or convalescent COVID-19. The sequenced sample consisted of peripheral blood. The rearrangement joins TRBV11-2 to TRBJ2-3, with TRBD2 matching 8 bases. CDR3 DNA sequence: TGTGCCAGCAGCTTAACTAGCGGCTTCACAGATACGCAGTATTTT. This encodes CASSLTSGFTDTQYF.